These 5 T cell receptor beta chains were all obtained from the same sample, sequenced in a study of T cells in Graves' hyperthyroidism and ophthalmopathy. It was RNA transcripts that yielded the amplified TCR beta CDR3 regions. HTBI primers drove first-round RT-PCR of the TCR CDR3. MiXCR was run by TCRdb on the multiplex PCR reads, yielding one entry per CDR3 protein. The table lists 500,000 to 650,000 distinct CDR3 sequences, more than 14% of them singletons. The sequencing sample was made of blood. These TCRs come from a woman aged 50 to 65 with Graves' ophthalmopathy.

The chain recombines TRBV7-3 with TRBJ2-1; D may match TRBD1 or TRBD2 (6 bases each). The CDR3 is 16 amino acids. Germline-derived CDR1 and CDR2 are SGHTA and FQGTGA. The ends were cut back, 0 bases at V and 6 bases at J, with 15 bases in the middle. As DNA, the CDR3 is TGTGCCAGCAGCTTAACTCATAAGGGGGGATTCAATGAGCAGTTCTTC. This translates into CASSLTHKGGFNEQFF.

The chain links TRBV5-6 to TRBJ2-6, with 7 bases that match TRBD1. V lost 2 bases and J lost 2; bases outside the gene matches: 16. Germline lookup yields CDR1 SGHDT and CDR2 YYEEEE. The CDR3 runs 20 residues. The DNA for the CDR3 is TGTGCCAGCAGCTTCTCGGGACAGCCCGTATTCTTCCCTGGGGCCAACGTCCTGACTTTC. It encodes CASSFSGQPVFFPGANVLTF.

This clonotype was seen many times. The chain employs TRBV11-2 and TRBJ1-4; D is possibly TRBD1 (5 bases). The CDR3 contains 16 residues. Germline V lookup: CDR1 SGHAT, CDR2 FQNNGV. Trimming shortened V by 5 bases and J by 8 bases, and 21 bases separated the two germline ends. For the CDR3, the DNA is TGTGCCAGCAGCGTCCCCCCTGGGTGGGGGGACGAAAAACTGTTTTTT. Its protein is CASSVPPGWGDEKLFF.

Comment on this clonotype: As the CDR3 is not closed by the conserved phenylalanine or tryptophan, this likely results from a read error. The rearrangement joins TRBV6-2 or TRBV6-3 to TRBJ2-7; 13 nucleotides agree with TRBD2. J gave up 2 bases and V 4 bases, and 5 bases lay outside the gene matches. The germline V gene encodes CDR1 MNHEY and CDR2 SVGEGT. This CDR3 comprises 16 residues. The DNA for the CDR3 is TGTGCCAGCAGTTGGGGACTAGCGGGAATCACCTACGAGCAGTACCTC. Protein: CASSWGLAGITYEQYL.

The rearrangement links TRBV20-1 to TRBJ1-1; D is ambiguous. The germline gives CDR1 DFQATT, CDR2 SNEGSKA (reference sequence). This CDR3 region has 13 residues. Trimming shortened V by 2 bases and J by 0 bases, and 7 bases separated the two germline ends. The CDR3 here is CSARKKVNTEAFF. As DNA, the CDR3 is TGCAGTGCTAGAAAGAAGGTGAACACTGAAGCTTTCTTT.